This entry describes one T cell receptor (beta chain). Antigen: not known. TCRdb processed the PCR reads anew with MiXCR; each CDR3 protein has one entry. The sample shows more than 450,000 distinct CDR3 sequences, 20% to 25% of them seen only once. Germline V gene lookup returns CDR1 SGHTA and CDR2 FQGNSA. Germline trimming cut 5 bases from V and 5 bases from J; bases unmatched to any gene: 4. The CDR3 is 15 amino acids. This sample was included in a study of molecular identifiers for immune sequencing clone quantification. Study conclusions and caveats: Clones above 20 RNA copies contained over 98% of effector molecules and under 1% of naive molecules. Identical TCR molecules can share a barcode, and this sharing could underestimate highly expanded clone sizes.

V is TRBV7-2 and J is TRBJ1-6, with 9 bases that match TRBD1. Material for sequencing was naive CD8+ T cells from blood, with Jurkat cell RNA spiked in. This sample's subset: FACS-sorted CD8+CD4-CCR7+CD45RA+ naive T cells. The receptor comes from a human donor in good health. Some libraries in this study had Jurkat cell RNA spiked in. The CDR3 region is CASSNGQGNNSPLHF. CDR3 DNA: TGTGCCAGCAGCAACGGACAGGGGAATAATTCACCCCTCCACTTT.